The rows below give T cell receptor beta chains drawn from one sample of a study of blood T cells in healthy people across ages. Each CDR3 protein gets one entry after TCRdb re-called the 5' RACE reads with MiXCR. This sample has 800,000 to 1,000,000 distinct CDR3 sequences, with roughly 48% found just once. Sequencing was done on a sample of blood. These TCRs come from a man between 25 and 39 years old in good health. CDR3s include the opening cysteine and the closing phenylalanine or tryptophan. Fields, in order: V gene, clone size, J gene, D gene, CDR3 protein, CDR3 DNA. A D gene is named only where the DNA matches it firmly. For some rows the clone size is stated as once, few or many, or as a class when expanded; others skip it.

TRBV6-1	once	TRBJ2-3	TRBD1	CASHRDRSTDTQYF	TGTGCCAGCCATCGGGACAGGTCCACAGATACGCAGTATTTT
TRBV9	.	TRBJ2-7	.	CASSVEWGSSYEQYF	TGTGCCAGCAGCGTAGAATGGGGGAGCTCCTACGAGCAGTACTTC
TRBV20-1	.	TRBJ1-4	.	CSARGAIGTGEKLFF	TGCAGTGCTAGAGGCGCGATAGGGACGGGGGAAAAACTGTTTTTT
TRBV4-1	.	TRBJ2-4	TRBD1	CASSQVTGGDIQYF	TGCGCCAGCAGCCAAGTCACAGGGGGCGACATTCAGTACTTC
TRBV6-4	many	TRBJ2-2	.	CASSVGEGAGELFF	TGTGCCAGCAGTGTCGGGGAAGGGGCCGGGGAGCTGTTTTTT
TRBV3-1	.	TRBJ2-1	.	CASSQGGTEPYNEQFF	TGTGCCAGCAGCCAGGGAGGGACAGAACCCTACAATGAGCAGTTCTTC
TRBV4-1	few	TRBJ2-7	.	CASSQVEGIAYEQYF	TGCGCCAGCAGCCAAGTTGAGGGGATCGCATACGAGCAGTACTTC
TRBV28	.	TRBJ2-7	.	CASRVTSSHEQYF	TGTGCCAGCAGGGTCACTAGTTCCCACGAGCAGTACTTC
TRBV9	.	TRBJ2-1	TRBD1	CASSVETGGDEQFF	TGTGCCAGCAGCGTAGAAACAGGGGGCGATGAGCAGTTCTTC
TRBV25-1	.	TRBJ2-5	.	CASSDRSQYF	TGTGCCAGCAGTGATCGTTCCCAGTACTTC
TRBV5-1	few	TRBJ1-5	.	CASSPESDGSQPQHF	TGCGCCAGCAGCCCCGAGTCCGACGGGTCTCAGCCCCAGCATTTT
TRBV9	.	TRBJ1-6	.	CASSEGQGTSPLHF	TGTGCCAGCAGCGAGGGGCAGGGGACTTCACCCCTCCACTTT
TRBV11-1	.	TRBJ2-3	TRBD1	CASSLGDHRGPDTQYF	TGTGCCAGCAGCTTAGGGGACCACAGGGGCCCAGATACGCAGTATTTT
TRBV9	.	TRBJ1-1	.	CASSVDLGATEAFF	TGTGCCAGCAGCGTAGATCTGGGCGCGACTGAAGCTTTCTTT
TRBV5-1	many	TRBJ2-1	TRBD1	CASSLETGSYNEQFF	TGCGCCAGCAGCTTGGAGACAGGGTCCTACAATGAGCAGTTCTTC
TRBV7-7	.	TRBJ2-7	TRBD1	CASSLGQGNPQYF	TGTGCTAGCAGCTTGGGACAGGGTAACCCCCAGTACTTC
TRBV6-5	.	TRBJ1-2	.	CAGQQYLYGYTF	TGTGCCGGCCAGCAGTATCTGTATGGCTACACCTTC
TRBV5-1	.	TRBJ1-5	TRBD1	CASSLEGAAQPQHF	TGCGCCAGCAGCTTGGAGGGGGCGGCTCAGCCCCAGCATTTT
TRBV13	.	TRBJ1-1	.	CASQGAREAEAFF	TGTGCCAGCCAAGGGGCCAGGGAGGCTGAAGCTTTCTTT
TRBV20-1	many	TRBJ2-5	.	CSALRGLGETQYF	TGCAGTGCTCTAAGGGGTTTGGGGGAGACCCAGTACTTC
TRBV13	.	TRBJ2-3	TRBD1	CASRSGDRDTDTQYF	TGTGCCAGCAGGAGTGGGGACAGGGACACAGATACGCAGTATTTT
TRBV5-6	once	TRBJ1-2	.	CASHNRNDYGYTF	TGTGCCAGCCATAATCGCAACGACTATGGCTACACCTTC
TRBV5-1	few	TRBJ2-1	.	CASSKGGTSSYNEQFF	TGCGCCAGCAGCAAGGGGGGTACTAGCTCCTACAATGAGCAGTTCTTC
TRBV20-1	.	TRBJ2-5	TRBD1	CSARGNRGRETQYF	TGCAGTGCTAGGGGGAACAGGGGGCGAGAGACCCAGTACTTC
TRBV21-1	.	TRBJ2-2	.	CASSKALWAGALANTGELFF	TGTGCCAGCAGCAAAGCGCTATGGGCGGGGGCCCTCGCGAACACCGGGGAGCTGTTTTTT
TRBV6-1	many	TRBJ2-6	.	CASSLNSGSGANVLTF	TGTGCCAGCAGCCTCAATAGTGGCTCTGGGGCCAACGTCCTGACTTTC
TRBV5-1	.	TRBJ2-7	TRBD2	CASRWEGRGEQYF	TGCGCCAGTCGTTGGGAGGGACGAGGCGAGCAGTACTTC
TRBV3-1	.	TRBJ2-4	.	CASSQGSGYIQYF	TGTGCCAGCAGCCAGGGTAGTGGTTACATTCAGTACTTC
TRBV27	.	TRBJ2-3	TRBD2	CASSSAGGEDTQYF	TGTGCCAGCAGTTCCGCGGGAGGGGAGGATACGCAGTATTTT